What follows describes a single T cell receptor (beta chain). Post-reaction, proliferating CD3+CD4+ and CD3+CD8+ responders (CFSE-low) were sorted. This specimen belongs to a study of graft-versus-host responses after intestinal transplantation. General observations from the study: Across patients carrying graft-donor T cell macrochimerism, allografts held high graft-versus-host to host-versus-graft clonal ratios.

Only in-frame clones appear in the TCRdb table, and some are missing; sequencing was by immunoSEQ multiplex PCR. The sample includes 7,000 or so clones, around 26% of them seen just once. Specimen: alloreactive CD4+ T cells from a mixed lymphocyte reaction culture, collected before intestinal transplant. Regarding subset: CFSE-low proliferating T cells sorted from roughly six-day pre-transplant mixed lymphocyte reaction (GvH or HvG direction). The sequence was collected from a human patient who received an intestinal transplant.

CDR3 sequence reads: CASSPSAGLAADEQFF. The CDR3 region has the DNA TGTGCCAGCAGCCCCTCGGCCGGACTAGCCGCGGATGAGCAGTTCTTC. The chain has TRBV7-3 and TRBJ2-1; 8 bases line up with TRBD2. CDR1 and CDR2 from the germline V gene are SGHTA and FQGTGA. The CDR3 loop spans 16 amino acids. The J segment lost 8 bases and the V segment lost 5 bases, leaving 14 bases of the junction unmatched.